Described below is a single T cell receptor (beta chain) sequence and its context. From germline, CDR1 is MGHRA and CDR2 YSYEKL. The V gene lost 2 bases and the J gene lost 5 bases, with 3 bases spanning the gap. The CDR3 extends over 12 amino acids. This entry comes from a study of cytomegalovirus exposure and HLA in healthy donors. The PCR was carried out with 60 Vbeta primers and 13 Jbeta primers. Sequenced by immunoSEQ multiplex PCR; TCRdb stores in-frame clones only, minus some. Of 95,000 to 150,000 clones in the sample, around 84% were seen once. The clonotype was recovered from a man aged 18 to 29 in good health and CMV-seronegative. The specimen sequenced was PBMCs. V usage is TRBV4-1 and J usage is TRBJ2-2; D gene ambiguous. The CDR3 loop is CASSQTTGELFF. The CDR3 DNA reads as TGCGCCAGCAGCCAAACTACCGGGGAGCTGTTTTTT.